The 11 T cell receptor beta chains below all came from one sample that was sequenced in a study of T and B cells in COVID-19 patients (dated by TCRdb to the early 2020s). Genomic DNA extracted from blood was used in amounts of 250-500 ng for amplification of TRB repertoires. The run used an Illumina MiSeq. TRB rearrangements were amplified by multiplex PCR with BIOMED2 TRB-A/B primer pools. TCRdb itself trimmed the public reads at Q25 with fastp, ran MiXCR and retained productive beta chains. Identical CDR3 protein sequences are pooled into one entry, listed with their most common genes and DNA. The sample profile shows thousands of distinct CDR3 sequences; over 20% of them were found once. The ten largest clonotypes hold around 10% of the sample. Sample: blood. Source of these receptors: a human donor with active COVID-19.

The rearrangement uses TRBV5-1 and TRBJ2-5; tentatively, D is TRBD2 (6 bases). The CDR3 consists of 13 residues. Germline CDR1 and CDR2: SGHRS and YFSETQ. The V end lost 0 bases, the J end lost 8 bases, and 11 bases lay between the germline ends. The CDR3 nucleotides read TGCGCCAGCAGCTTGGGGGACTCCGACACCCAGTACTTC. This gives the protein CASSLGDSDTQYF.

Judged by abundance, this clonotype is medium-sized. V is TRBV6-6 and J is TRBJ1-4; D uncertain. V dropped 5 bases and J dropped 7 bases, with 8 bases sitting between them. The CDR3 is 12 residues long. The germline V gene has CDR1 MNHNY and CDR2 SVGAGI (reference sequence). This CDR3 is CASSSYGEKLFF. The DNA of the CDR3 is TGTGCCAGCAGTAGTTATGGTGAAAAACTGTTTTTT.

Judged by abundance, this clonotype is medium-sized (0.01 to 0.1%). This chain joins TRBV6-2 or TRBV6-3 and TRBJ2-7; the match to TRBD2 covers 8 bases. V gave up 3 bases and J gave up 3 bases; unmatched junction bases: 4. Per the germline V gene, CDR1 is MNHEY and CDR2 is SVGEGT. The CDR3 runs 14 residues. The DNA for the CDR3 is TGTGCCAGCAGTTATAGCGGGACCTACTACGAGCAGTACTTC. Translated, it gives CASSYSGTYYEQYF.

This clonotype was seen more than once but under ten times. The chain links TRBV7-2 to TRBJ2-7; D not certain. V lost 4 bases and J 4 bases, leaving 5 bases between the germline ends. The CDR3 covers 11 residues. Germline lookup yields CDR1 SGHTA and CDR2 FQGNSA. The CDR3 is CASSYRYEQYF. For the CDR3, the DNA is TGTGCCAGCAGCTATCGTTACGAGCAGTACTTC. The full variable domain, its missing parts supplied by reference TRBV7-2 and TRBJ2-7, is GAGVSQSPSNKVTEKGKDVELRCDPISGHTALYWYRQSLGQGLEFLIYFQGNSAPDKSGLPSDRFSAERTGGSVSTLTIQRTQQEDSAVYLCASSYRYEQYFGPGTRLTVT.

V gene TRBV12-3 or TRBV12-4 combines with J gene TRBJ1-5; D remains ambiguous. This CDR3 comprises 13 residues. V lost 3 bases, J lost 6 bases, and 9 bases lay in between. The CDR3 DNA follows: TGTGCCAGCAGTTTTCGGCCAGGTCAGCCCCAGCATTTT. Its translation: CASSFRPGQPQHF.

This clonotype showed up just a few times. This chain joins TRBV7-2 and TRBJ2-5, with unresolved D. There are 13 residues in the CDR3. Trimming removed 1 base from V and 4 bases from J, with 7 bases in between. Germline CDR1 reads SGHTA; CDR2 reads FQGNSA. The CDR3 is CASSLGLAETQYF. CDR3 coding DNA: TGTGCCAGCAGCTTAGGGTTGGCAGAGACCCAGTACTTC.

The chain joins TRBV25-1 to TRBJ1-2; 8 bases agree with TRBD1. Trimming removed 5 bases from V and 4 bases from J; junction bases left unmatched: 6. This CDR3 is 14 amino acids long. The germline gives CDR1 MGHDK, CDR2 SYGVNS. The CDR3 loop is CASSHGQGGYGYTF. The CDR3 DNA follows: TGTGCCAGCAGTCATGGACAGGGCGGCTATGGCTACACCTTC.

This clonotype was detected only a few times. A read error may produce the germline difference seen at one junction end. The gene calls are TRBV4-3 and TRBJ2-7; TRBD2 aligns across 8 bases. The CDR3 has 16 residues. CDR1 is LGHNA, CDR2 YSLEER, per germline. The CDR3 here is CASSQNLGSGRDEQYF. The CDR3 nucleotides read TGTGCCAGCAGCCAAAATCTCGGGAGCGGGAGAGACGAGCAGTACTTC.

V usage is TRBV5-6 and J usage is TRBJ2-7; 13 bases are shared with TRBD2. V lost 8 bases, J lost 2 bases, and 7 bases stayed unmatched. This CDR3 has 15 residues. Germline loops: CDR1 SGHDT, CDR2 YYEEEE. The chain's CDR3 is CARHTSGRGPYEQYF. As DNA, the CDR3 is TGTGCCAGACATACTAGCGGGAGGGGCCCCTACGAGCAGTACTTC.

In its sample, this clonotype is medium-sized. The gene calls are TRBV5-5 and TRBJ1-5; D is unresolved. This CDR3 is built from 10 residues. Germline CDR1 SGHKS, CDR2 YYEKEE (reference sequence). The germline V and J ends were trimmed by 10 bases and 6 bases, with 8 bases remaining between them. The CDR3 region is CADGVQPQHF. For the CDR3, the DNA is TGTGCCGACGGGGTTCAGCCCCAGCATTTT.

This clonotype was observed at least ten times. The genes are TRBV6-2 or TRBV6-3 and TRBJ2-4; D is unclear. The CDR3 length is 14 residues. Germline V gene data show CDR1 as MNHEY and CDR2 as SVGEGT. V was shortened by 6 bases and J by 6 bases, with 15 bases between the two germline ends. The CDR3, as DNA: TGTGCCAGCAGGGGATCATCGAGGACAAACATTCAGTACTTC. Its translation: CASRGSSRTNIQYF.